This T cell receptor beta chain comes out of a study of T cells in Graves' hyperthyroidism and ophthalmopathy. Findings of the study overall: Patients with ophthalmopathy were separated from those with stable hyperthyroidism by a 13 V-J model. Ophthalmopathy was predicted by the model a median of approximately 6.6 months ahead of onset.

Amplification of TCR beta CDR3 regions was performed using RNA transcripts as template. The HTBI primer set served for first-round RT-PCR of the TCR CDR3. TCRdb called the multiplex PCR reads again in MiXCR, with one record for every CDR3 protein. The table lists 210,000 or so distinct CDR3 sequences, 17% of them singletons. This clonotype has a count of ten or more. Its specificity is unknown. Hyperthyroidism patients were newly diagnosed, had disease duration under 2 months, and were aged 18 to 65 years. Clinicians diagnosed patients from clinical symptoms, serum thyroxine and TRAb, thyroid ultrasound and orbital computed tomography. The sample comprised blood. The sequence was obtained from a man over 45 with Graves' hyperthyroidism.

The CDR3 nucleotides are TGTGCCACAAGCGAGGGCGACGAGCAGTACTTC. Residues: CATSEGDEQYF. The chain uses TRBV7-9 and TRBJ2-7, with a possible D match to TRBD2 (5 bases). The germline V gene has CDR1 SEHNR and CDR2 FQNEAQ (reference sequence). V dropped 10 bases and J dropped 5 bases, with 12 bases sitting between them. The CDR3 loop spans 11 amino acids.